A selection of T cell receptor beta chains follows, all from one sample in a study of read filtering for tumor transcriptome and immune sequencing. In TCRdb, the reads were re-called with MiXCR into one record per CDR3 protein. This repertoire shows tens of thousands of distinct CDR3 sequences, 10% to 15% found once; its top ten account for 13% to 15%. The specimen sequenced was a population of CD138-negative cells sorted from bone marrow. Receptors originate from a donor at least 40 years old with multiple myeloma. Each CDR3 is given with its conserved first and last residue. D genes are given only for firm matches. A row's size may be missing; if present it is once, few, many or a size class.

clone_size	d_call	v_call	j_call	cdr3_aa	cdr3_nt
many	NA	TRBV29-1	TRBJ1-1	CSVANTEAFF	TGCAGCGTTGCGAACACTGAAGCTTTCTTT
many	NA	TRBV2	TRBJ2-3	CASSEDTGRTDTQYF	TGTGCCAGCAGCGAAGATACAGGGAGGACAGATACGCAGTATTTT
medium-sized	TRBD1	TRBV4-1	TRBJ2-7	CASSQTGQGSYEQYF	TGCGCCAGCAGCCAAACGGGACAGGGCTCCTACGAGCAGTACTTC
many	TRBD1	TRBV30	TRBJ2-1	CAWSDRGQASFYNEQFF	TGTGCCTGGAGTGATAGAGGACAGGCTTCCTTCTACAATGAGCAGTTCTTC
many	NA	TRBV28	TRBJ2-2	CASLALNTGELFF	TGTGCCAGTTTAGCCTTGAACACCGGGGAGCTGTTTTTT
many	NA	TRBV6-1	TRBJ1-5	CASSATGTHSNQPQHF	TGTGCCAGCAGTGCCACCGGGACACATAGCAATCAGCCCCAGCATTTT
many	NA	TRBV6-5	TRBJ1-2	CASSLRTADGYTF	TGTGCCAGCAGTCTACGGACAGCAGATGGCTACACCTTC
many	NA	TRBV6-2/TRBV6-3	TRBJ2-1	CASQDRRHNEQFF	TGTGCCAGTCAGGACCGAAGACACAATGAGCAGTTCTTC
many	NA	TRBV20-1	TRBJ1-6	CSARDGKKGSPLHF	TGCAGTGCTAGAGATGGGAAGAAGGGTTCACCCCTCCACTTT
many	TRBD1	TRBV19	TRBJ1-5	CASQTTTGLNQPQHF	TGTGCCAGCCAAACGACGACAGGGCTCAATCAGCCCCAGCATTTT
many	TRBD2	TRBV28	TRBJ2-1	CASSWPGRASYNEQFF	TGTGCCAGCAGTTGGCCCGGGAGGGCCTCCTACAATGAGCAGTTCTTC
many	TRBD1	TRBV11-3	TRBJ2-5	CASSFVDRGLETQYF	TGTGCCAGCAGCTTCGTTGACAGGGGGTTAGAGACCCAGTACTTC
many	NA	TRBV18	TRBJ2-7	CASSPLGTGYEQYF	TGTGCCAGCTCACCCCTCGGGACGGGCTACGAGCAGTACTTC
once	TRBD2	TRBV11-2	TRBJ2-7	CASSSGLAGDRTSEQYF	TGTGCCAGCAGCTCCGGACTAGCGGGAGACAGAACTTCCGAGCAGTACTTC
many	NA	TRBV6-5	TRBJ2-6	CASSYSGSSGANVLTF	TGTGCCAGCAGTTATTCAGGGAGCTCTGGGGCCAACGTCCTGACTTTC
many	TRBD1	TRBV11-2	TRBJ2-1	CASTSGGHEQFF	TGTGCCAGCACCTCAGGGGGCCATGAGCAGTTCTTC
many	NA	TRBV13	TRBJ2-7	CASSLKRSYEQYF	TGTGCCAGCAGCTTAAAACGGAGCTACGAGCAGTACTTC
many	NA	TRBV6-5	TRBJ2-5	CASSYNGQETQYF	TGTGCCAGCAGTTACAACGGACAAGAGACCCAGTACTTC
NA	NA	TRBV28	TRBJ2-7	CASSFNRPYEQYF	TGTGCCAGCAGTTTTAACAGGCCCTACGAGCAGTACTTC
many	NA	TRBV5-1	TRBJ2-5	CASSLGLPQKTQYF	TGCGCCAGCAGCTTGGGACTGCCCCAAAAGACCCAGTACTTC
NA	TRBD1	TRBV29-1	TRBJ1-1	CSVRRIGGSNTEASF	TGCAGCGTTCGCCGGATAGGGGGCTCGAACACTGAAGCTTCCTTT
many	NA	TRBV5-1	TRBJ2-3	CASSLDFGSATGDTQYF	TGCGCCAGCAGCTTGGATTTCGGGAGCGCAACCGGGGATACGCAGTATTTT
few	NA	TRBV12-3/TRBV12-4	TRBJ1-5	CASSLQGGNQPQHF	TGTGCCAGCAGTTTACAGGGTGGAAATCAGCCCCAGCATTTT
once	NA	TRBV28	TRBJ2-7	CASSLDGTYEQYF	TGTGCCAGCAGCCTCGACGGTACGTACGAGCAGTACTTC
many	NA	TRBV5-6	TRBJ2-5	CASSLLANYQETQYF	TGTGCCAGCAGCCTATTGGCGAACTACCAAGAGACCCAGTACTTC
many	NA	TRBV11-2	TRBJ2-7	CASSLDLRGWEQYF	TGTGCCAGCAGCTTAGATCTCAGGGGATGGGAGCAGTACTTC
many	TRBD2	TRBV20-1	TRBJ2-3	CSARPPSGSWRGTDTQYF	TGCAGTGCTAGACCCCCTAGCGGGTCATGGCGGGGCACAGATACGCAGTATTTT
many	TRBD2	TRBV5-5	TRBJ2-5	CASSLRTSGIQETQYF	TGTGCCAGCAGCTTGAGGACTAGCGGGATCCAAGAGACCCAGTACTTC
many	NA	TRBV29-1	TRBJ2-1	CSVEGRDSYNEQFF	TGCAGCGTTGAGGGCAGGGATTCCTACAATGAGCAGTTCTTC
many	NA	TRBV11-2	TRBJ1-5	CASSFSDGNQPQHF	TGTGCCAGCAGCTTTAGTGACGGCAATCAGCCCCAGCATTTT
many	NA	TRBV11-1	TRBJ2-1	CASGQAGFAPYNEQFF	TGTGCCAGCGGCCAAGCAGGGTTCGCCCCCTACAATGAGCAGTTCTTC
few	NA	TRBV30	TRBJ2-3	CAWSVGSRDTQYF	TGTGCCTGGAGTGTGGGTAGCAGAGATACGCAGTATTTT
NA	TRBD2	TRBV10-3	TRBJ2-5	CATGGTGLYQETQYF	TGTGCCACGGGGGGTACGGGCCTCTACCAAGAGACCCAGTACTTC
many	TRBD2	TRBV18	TRBJ2-3	CASSYSGGASADTQYF	TGTGCCAGCTCATACAGCGGGGGCGCATCGGCAGATACGCAGTATTTT
many	TRBD2	TRBV20-1	TRBJ2-5	CSARPPGLAGLETQYF	TGCAGTGCTAGGCCCCCGGGACTAGCGGGACTCGAGACCCAGTACTTC
many	NA	TRBV7-9	TRBJ2-7	CASSLMEGISYEQYF	TGTGCCAGCAGCTTAATGGAGGGGATCTCCTACGAGCAGTACTTC
NA	TRBD1	TRBV7-2	TRBJ2-1	CAGSWDRDNEQFF	TGTGCCGGCAGCTGGGACAGGGACAATGAGCAGTTCTTC
few	TRBD1	TRBV12-3/TRBV12-4	TRBJ1-1	CASLLVPGGDTEAFF	TGTGCCAGCCTTTTAGTGCCAGGGGGGGATACTGAAGCTTTCTTT
many	TRBD1	TRBV2	TRBJ2-7	CASSDWDRGNEQYF	TGTGCCAGCAGTGACTGGGACAGGGGGAACGAGCAGTACTTC
many	NA	TRBV12-3/TRBV12-4	TRBJ2-7	CASSLGSVSYEQYF	TGTGCCAGCAGTTTGGGCAGCGTCTCCTACGAGCAGTACTTC
many	TRBD1	TRBV25-1	TRBJ2-1	CASSFPGGASYNEQFF	TGTGCCAGCAGTTTTCCAGGGGGCGCGTCATACAATGAGCAGTTCTTC
many	TRBD2	TRBV12-3/TRBV12-4	TRBJ2-2	CASSLGSGLTGELFF	TGTGCCAGCAGTTTAGGTAGCGGGCTCACCGGGGAGCTGTTTTTT
many	NA	TRBV14	TRBJ2-4	CASSPSSNIQYF	TGTGCCAGCAGCCCCTCGTCAAACATTCAGTACTTC
many	NA	TRBV12-3/TRBV12-4	TRBJ2-3	CASTGVGALTDTQYF	TGTGCCAGCACCGGCGTGGGGGCTCTCACAGATACGCAGTATTTT
many	TRBD2	TRBV28	TRBJ2-7	CASSSGGRAHEQYF	TGTGCCAGCAGTTCCGGCGGGAGGGCCCACGAGCAGTACTTC
many	TRBD2	TRBV12-3/TRBV12-4	TRBJ2-5	CASSLATSRAETQYF	TGTGCCAGCAGTTTAGCGACTAGCAGAGCTGAGACCCAGTACTTC
many	TRBD2	TRBV20-1	TRBJ2-5	CSADSGRAPRETQYF	TGCAGTGCTGATAGCGGGAGGGCGCCTCGGGAGACCCAGTACTTC
many	NA	TRBV5-6	TRBJ2-1	CASSLKVRLSNEQFF	TGTGCCAGCAGCTTGAAGGTTCGACTGAGCAATGAGCAGTTCTTC
many	TRBD2	TRBV7-8	TRBJ2-5	CASSFKGLAGAQETQYF	TGTGCCAGCAGTTTCAAGGGGCTAGCGGGAGCTCAAGAGACCCAGTACTTC
many	TRBD1	TRBV5-4	TRBJ1-6	CASSSGQGSSPLHF	TGTGCCAGCAGCTCCGGACAGGGTAGTTCACCCCTCCACTTT
many	NA	TRBV9	TRBJ2-3	CASSDDWAASTDTQYF	TGTGCCAGCAGTGATGACTGGGCTGCTAGCACAGATACGCAGTATTTT
many	TRBD2	TRBV6-2/TRBV6-3	TRBJ2-3	CASSPSGTSSTQYF	TGTGCCAGCAGTCCTAGCGGGACCTCCAGTACGCAGTATTTT
many	TRBD1	TRBV19	TRBJ2-7	CASSRTGDTNEQYF	TGTGCCAGTAGTAGGACAGGGGATACCAACGAGCAGTACTTC
many	NA	TRBV6-6	TRBJ2-1	CASSTYGDEQFF	TGTGCCAGCAGTACCTATGGGGATGAGCAGTTCTTC